These 23 T cell receptor beta chains came from one sample sequenced in a study of blood T cells in healthy people across ages. Sample-barcoded 5' priming and a J-beta primer mix drove a second PCR of 7 to 11 cycles. TCRdb reprocessed the 5' RACE reads with MiXCR, giving one entry per CDR3 protein. Among hundreds of thousands of distinct CDR3 sequences listed, 29% were seen once. The sequenced sample was blood. These receptors were taken from a woman of 80 years or more in good health.

This clonotype occurred a few times. J is TRBJ1-6 and V is TRBV20-1; tentative D call: TRBD1 (5 bases). The CDR3 is 12 amino acids. Trimming removed 6 bases from V and 10 bases from J, with 13 bases in between. CDR1 DFQATT and CDR2 SNEGSKA come from the germline V gene (reference sequence). The CDR3 DNA is TGCAGTGCCGTAGCGGGGGACTCACCCCTCCACTTT. Protein product: CSAVAGDSPLHF.

Many counts were recorded for this clonotype. The V and J genes are TRBV7-2 and TRBJ2-6; D not resolved. V was pared by 5 bases and J by 4 bases, with 18 bases between. Germline V CDR1 and CDR2: SGHTA, FQGNSA. This CDR3 has 17 amino acids. The CDR3 region has the DNA TGTGCCAGCAGCCCGGTTGCGGTAAGGCGCGGGGCCAACGTCCTGACTTTC. Encoded protein: CASSPVAVRRGANVLTF. Based on the CDR3 plus reference TRBV7-2 and TRBJ2-6, the full variable domain is GAGVSQSPSNKVTEKGKDVELRCDPISGHTALYWYRQSLGQGLEFLIYFQGNSAPDKSGLPSDRFSAERTGGSVSTLTIQRTQQEDSAVYLCASSPVAVRRGANVLTFGAGSRLTVL.

There are a few counts of this clonotype. The rearrangement joins TRBV24-1 to TRBJ2-1; 9 bases line up with TRBD2. CDR1 and CDR2 from the germline V gene are KGHDR and SFDVKD. V shed 5 bases, J shed 4 bases, and the junction held 2 bases outside the gene matches. This CDR3 is built from 14 residues. The CDR3 DNA follows: TGTGCCACCAGTGCTAGCGGGGAGTACAATGAGCAGTTCTTC. Translating it yields CATSASGEYNEQFF.

Turning to this clonotype: Since a much larger clone is just one base distant, this may be a read error. This chain joins TRBV20-1 and TRBJ2-1; D uncertain. Looked up from germline, CDR1 is DFQATT and CDR2 is SNEGSKA (reference sequence). The CDR3 runs to 13 residues. The V end was cut by 0 bases, the J end by 13 bases, with 16 bases between. For the CDR3, the DNA is TGCAGTGCTAGAGATTCTAGATTGGAGACCCAGTTCTTC. It is translated as CSARDSRLETQFF.

Comment on this clonotype: A read error is possible here, since a much larger clone lies one base away. For the CDR3, the DNA is TGTGCCAGCAGCGCCGGAACTAGCGGTTATCACGAGCAGTTCTTC. Protein sequence: CASSAGTSGYHEQFF. The J gene is TRBJ2-1, the V gene TRBV7-2, with 8 bases matching TRBD2. Germline V gene sequence: CDR1 SGHTA, CDR2 FQGNSA. This CDR3 is built from 15 residues. The V gene end was trimmed by 5 bases and the J gene end by 10 bases; junction bases not matched to a gene: 13.

This clonotype occurred many times. The rearrangement links TRBV20-1 to TRBJ2-5, with a possible D match to TRBD2 (6 bases). CDR1 is DFQATT and CDR2 is SNEGSKA in the germline V gene (reference sequence). Trimming cost V 0 bases and J 1 base, with 12 bases left between them. The CDR3 is made up of 15 amino acids. DNA of the CDR3: TGCAGTGCTAGAGATTGGCGGGGTCCCCAAGAGACCCAGTACTTC. This sequence encodes CSARDWRGPQETQYF.

This clonotype showed up just a few times. This rearrangement joins TRBV7-2 to TRBJ2-2; 7 nucleotides match TRBD2. The CDR3 loop spans 16 amino acids. Germline V gene lookup returns CDR1 SGHTA and CDR2 FQGNSA. Losses at the gene ends were 4 bases for V and 5 bases for J; bases not matched to a gene: 10. For the CDR3, the DNA is TGTGCCAGCAGCTCCCCTGGGGGGGGAGATACCGGGGAGCTGTTTTTT. Its protein is CASSSPGGGDTGELFF.

About this clonotype: This clone may be a read error of a much larger clone one base away. The chain joins TRBV20-1 to TRBJ2-5; D is unclear. The V and J ends lost 1 base and 0 bases respectively, with 9 bases between them. Germline values: CDR1 DFQATT, CDR2 SNEGSKA (reference sequence). This CDR3 is 14 amino acids long. CDR3 nucleotide sequence: TGCAGTGCTAGAGGACATCCACACCAAGAGACCCAGTACTTC. It yields the protein CSARGHPHQETQYF.

This clonotype was seen a handful of times. The rearrangement joins TRBV3-1 to TRBJ1-4; TRBD1 is a possible D gene (6 bases). This CDR3 contains 16 residues. Trimming shortened V by 1 base and J by 8 bases, and 17 bases separated the two germline ends. The V gene's germline CDR1 is LGHDT and CDR2 YNNKEL (reference sequence). CDR3 DNA sequence: TGTGCCAGCAGCCAAGTCGGGGGGGGCGTTCAGGAAAAACTGTTTTTT. It yields the protein CASSQVGGGVQEKLFF.

In the case of this clonotype: Being one base from a much bigger clone, this may be a read error. This chain links TRBV6-2 or TRBV6-3 with TRBJ2-1; D might be TRBD1 or TRBD2, each matching 5 bases. With 8 bases removed from V and 13 bases from J, the gap between germline ends came to 27 bases. CDR1 is MNHEY, CDR2 SVGEGT, per germline. CDR3 length: 15 residues. The CDR3 protein is CASGSRQKLGETQFF. The DNA for the CDR3 is TGTGCCAGCGGTAGTAGACAGAAACTTGGGGAGACCCAGTTCTTC.

This chain links TRBV28 with TRBJ1-4; 8 nucleotides match TRBD1. Germline V gives CDR1 MDHEN, CDR2 SYDVKM. There are 17 residues in the CDR3. V was clipped by 2 bases and J by 1 base; unmatched bases: 6. The DNA of the CDR3 is TGTGCCAGCAGTTTAAGGACAGGGAAAGGAACTAATGAAAAACTGTTTTTT. It specifies CASSLRTGKGTNEKLFF.

The chain uses TRBV20-1 and TRBJ1-1; 8 nucleotides match TRBD1. Germline trimming cut 5 bases from V and 4 bases from J; bases unmatched to any gene: 9. The CDR3 loop spans 14 amino acids. CDR1 and CDR2 from the germline V gene are DFQATT and SNEGSKA (reference sequence). This CDR3 reads CSAAARTGSTEAFF. The CDR3 DNA sequence: TGCAGTGCTGCCGCAAGGACAGGGAGCACTGAAGCTTTCTTT.

Comments on this clonotype: With a much larger clone just one base away, this may be a read error. The chain has TRBV6-5 and TRBJ2-1; 7 nucleotides align to TRBD2. Germline assignment: CDR1 MNHEY and CDR2 SVGAGI. The length of the CDR3 is 14 residues. The CDR3 loop is CASRYSGLPNEQFF. CDR3 nucleotide sequence: TGTGCCAGCAGGTACTCGGGACTACCCAATGAGCAGTTCTTC.

This clonotype occurred many times. The chain carries TRBV6-1 and TRBJ2-7; D not certain. The CDR3 loop spans 14 amino acids. The germline V gene encodes CDR1 MNHNS and CDR2 SASEGT. V lost 1 base, J lost 2 bases, and 9 bases lay in between. As DNA, the CDR3 is TGTGCCAGCAGTGAAGGCTGGCACACCTACGAGCAGTACTTC. Translated: CASSEGWHTYEQYF.

To note about this clonotype: A much larger clone differs from this one at a single base, so this may be a read error. The chain uses TRBV2 and TRBJ2-1; 8 bases fit TRBD2. The J call is doubtful: the DNA matches TRBJ2-7 better. The CDR3 runs 17 residues. Germline-derived CDR1 and CDR2 are SNHLY and FYNNEI. The CDR3, as DNA: TGTGCCAGCAGCAGAAGGAGAGCGGGGGACATCTACAATGAGCAGTACTTC. Protein product: CASSRRRAGDIYNEQYF.

Notes on this clonotype: A read error is possible here, since a much larger clone lies one base away. The CDR3 DNA reads TGCGCCAGCAGCGCACAACCTGGGACTAGCGGGGGGAAAGAGACCCAGTTCTTC. It yields the protein CASSAQPGTSGGKETQFF. The rearrangement joins TRBV5-1 to TRBJ2-1, with TRBD2 identical over 15 bases. Trimming at V came to 4 bases and at J to 13 bases, leaving 18 bases not matched to a gene. The CDR3 consists of 18 residues. Germline V gives CDR1 SGHRS, CDR2 YFSETQ. The full variable domain, rest sourced from reference TRBV5-1 and TRBJ2-1, is KAGVTQTPRYLIKTRGQQVTLSCSPISGHRSVSWYQQTPGQGLQFLFEYFSETQRNKGNFPGRFSGRQFSNSRSEMNVSTLELGDSALYLCASSAQPGTSGGKETQFFGPGTRLTVL.

The chain carries TRBV20-1 and TRBJ2-5; TRBD2 matches 10 bases. Per germline, CDR1 DFQATT and CDR2 SNEGSKA (reference sequence). J was trimmed by 0 bases and V by 1 base; bases with no gene match: 11. The CDR3 spans 18 residues. CDR3 in amino acids: CSARAPLLAGSYQETQYF. The CDR3 nucleotides read TGCAGTGCTAGAGCCCCATTACTAGCGGGGTCGTACCAAGAGACCCAGTACTTC.

The sample holds many counts of this clonotype. This rearrangement joins TRBV5-1 to TRBJ2-3, with 11 bases matching TRBD1. Germline V lookup: CDR1 SGHRS, CDR2 YFSETQ. V lost 4 bases, J lost 4 bases, and 8 bases stayed unmatched. The CDR3 sequence is 16 residues long. CDR3 sequence reads: CASSRTGGALADTQYF. CDR3 in DNA: TGCGCCAGCAGCAGGACAGGGGGCGCTTTGGCAGATACGCAGTATTTT.

The table lists this clonotype with a few counts. A much larger clone differs from this one at a single base, so this may be a read error. This sequence joins TRBV6-5 and TRBJ2-3; 7 bases align to TRBD1. CDR1 and CDR2 from the germline V gene are MNHEY and SVGAGI. The CDR3 is 15 residues long. CDR3 residues: CASSSGQTITDAQYF. The CDR3 DNA reads as TGTGCCAGCAGTTCGGGACAGACAATCACAGATGCGCAGTATTTT.

This chain uses TRBV18 with TRBJ1-5, with TRBD1 as a possible D gene (6 bases). This CDR3 spans 14 amino acids. Germline V gene lookup returns CDR1 KGHSH and CDR2 LQKENI. Deletions cut 2 bases from V and 9 bases from J, with 14 bases between. The CDR3 DNA reads as TGTGCCAGCTCACCAACGGGGGGGCAGACGCCCCAGCATTTT. Translated, it gives CASSPTGGQTPQHF.

This clonotype occurred many times. At one end the junction does not follow the germline gene, possibly because of a read error. The CDR3 spells CASSVGTVKTEAFF. The DNA of the CDR3 is TGTGCCAGCAGCGTAGGTACTGTGAAGACTGAAGCTTTCTTT. The V and J genes are TRBV9 and TRBJ1-1; D not certain. The V gene's germline CDR1 is SGDLS and CDR2 YYNGEE. The CDR3 runs to 14 residues.

This clonotype has at least ten counts. The J gene is TRBJ1-2, the V gene TRBV11-2; D is possibly TRBD1 (5 bases). The CDR3 runs to 19 residues. Per the germline V gene, CDR1 is SGHAT and CDR2 is FQNNGV. Trimming removed 5 bases from V and 4 bases from J, with 29 bases in between. Here the CDR3 DNA reads TGTGCCAGCAGCCCAACCCGCCCCCTTGCAGGGACCTATACCTATGGCTACACCTTC. This translates into CASSPTRPLAGTYTYGYTF.

This clonotype appeared many times. This chain joins TRBV15 and TRBJ2-3, with TRBD2 matching over 8 bases. The CDR3 sequence is 14 residues long. Trimming removed 6 bases from V and 4 bases from J; junction bases left unmatched: 6. Germline CDR1 LNHNV, CDR2 YYDKDF (reference sequence). The CDR3: CATRSVAGSDTQYF. The CDR3 DNA reads as TGTGCCACCAGATCCGTAGCGGGGTCAGATACGCAGTATTTT. The whole variable domain, filled in from reference TRBV15 and TRBJ2-3, reads DAMVIQNPRYQVTQFGKPVTLSCSQTLNHNVMYWYQQKSSQAPKLLFHYYDKDFNNEADTPDNFQSRRPNTSFCFLDIRSPGLGDTAMYLCATRSVAGSDTQYFGPGTRLTVL.